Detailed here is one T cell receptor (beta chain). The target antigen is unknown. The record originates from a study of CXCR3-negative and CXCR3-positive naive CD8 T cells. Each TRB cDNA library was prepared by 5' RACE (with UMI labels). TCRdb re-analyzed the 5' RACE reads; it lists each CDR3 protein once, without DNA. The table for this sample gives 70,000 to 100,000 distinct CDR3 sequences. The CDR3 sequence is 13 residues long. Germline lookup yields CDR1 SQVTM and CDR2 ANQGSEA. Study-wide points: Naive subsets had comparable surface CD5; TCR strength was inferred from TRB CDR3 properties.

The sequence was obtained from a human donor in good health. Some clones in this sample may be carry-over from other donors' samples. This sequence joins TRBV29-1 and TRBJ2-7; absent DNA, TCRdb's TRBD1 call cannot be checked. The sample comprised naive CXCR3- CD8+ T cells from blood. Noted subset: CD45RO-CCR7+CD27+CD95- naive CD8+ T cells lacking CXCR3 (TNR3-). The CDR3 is CSVRDGQSYEQYF.